Listed below are T cell receptor beta chains from one sample, sequenced in a study of T cells after posttransplantation cyclophosphamide. Method: immunoSEQ multiplex PCR; TCRdb's copy keeps in-frame clones and lacks some. The table includes 45,000 or so clones, around nine tenths detected once. The sample consisted of PBMCs. The receptors were gathered from a woman in her 50s in good health and a related stem cell transplant donor. Each CDR3 is given with its conserved first and last residue. D genes are given only for firm matches.

TRBD1	TRBV19	TRBJ1-1	CASSIPTGATEAFF
TRBD1	TRBV6-6	TRBJ1-1	CASCLDREFGTEAFF
TRBD2	TRBV6-1	TRBJ2-5	CASSEWGGNGETQYF
NA	TRBV7-9	TRBJ1-1	CASSLSGDAFF
TRBD1	TRBV19	TRBJ1-1	CASSIGGQLNTEAFF
NA	TRBV7-3	TRBJ2-1	CASSLTARDWGNEQFF
NA	TRBV4-2	TRBJ1-2	CASSQDLENYGYTF
NA	TRBV2	TRBJ2-1	CASLSRTVYNEQFF
TRBD2	TRBV6-6	TRBJ2-3	CASNLGGSGSDTQYF
TRBD2	TRBV18	TRBJ2-7	CASSPFLSGANYEQYF
NA	TRBV7-2	TRBJ2-7	CASSFVSEQYF
TRBD1	TRBV6-1	TRBJ1-1	CATPGGTEAFF
NA	TRBV6-4	TRBJ1-1	CASSQKTGTEAFF
NA	TRBV10-1	TRBJ1-1	CASSEFQKGPEAFF
NA	TRBV27	TRBJ2-7	CASSLLISYEQYF
NA	TRBV7-8	TRBJ2-7	CASSVLVYYEQYF
NA	TRBV6-6	TRBJ1-1	CASSYVASEAFF
TRBD2	TRBV5-1	TRBJ2-2	CASSFLAGATTGELFF
NA	TRBV7-9	TRBJ2-7	CASSSVDEPGYEQYF
TRBD1	TRBV6-6	TRBJ2-7	CASSKPGQGAVHEQYF
TRBD2	TRBV7-9	TRBJ2-7	CASSLGLAGDHEQYF
NA	TRBV7-9	TRBJ2-7	CASSLIQEPYEQYF
NA	TRBV6-1	TRBJ2-2	CASEVNPNTGELFF
NA	TRBV2	TRBJ2-7	CASARTAYEQYF
NA	TRBV13	TRBJ1-3	CASSLNRGGGNTIYF
NA	TRBV30	TRBJ2-2	CAWNPGSGELFF
TRBD2	TRBV11-2	TRBJ2-5	CASSLDMLAGVSTQYF
NA	TRBV13	TRBJ2-2	CASSLEGSTNTGELFF
TRBD1	TRBV5-1	TRBJ1-2	CASSLGQGAGYGYTF
TRBD1	TRBV7-7	NA	CASSAAGGYEQYF
TRBD1	TRBV19	TRBJ1-2	CASSISVGQGENYGYTF
NA	TRBV6-1	TRBJ1-2	CASSEIGLTQEGYGYTF
TRBD2	TRBV30	TRBJ2-7	CAWSLSAGGEQYF
NA	TRBV5-1	TRBJ1-3	CASTLGHISGNTIYF
NA	TRBV5-1	TRBJ1-5	CASSPRPGVQDQPQHF
NA	TRBV5-1	TRBJ2-2	CASSLGLVATGELFF
NA	TRBV19	TRBJ2-2	CASSMERVGTGELFF
TRBD1	TRBV5-1	TRBJ1-3	CASSQTGQRQAGNTIYF
NA	TRBV6-1	TRBJ2-3	CASRILGGRTDTQYF
NA	TRBV6-1	TRBJ1-5	CASSDTRDITGNQPQHF
NA	TRBV5-1	TRBJ2-6	CASSLAPDLGANVLTF
NA	TRBV27	TRBJ2-7	CASSSPQAGPYEQYF
TRBD1	TRBV25-1	TRBJ2-7	CASSGEQGARSYEQYF
TRBD1	TRBV11-2	NA	CASSLTDRLYEQYF
TRBD2	TRBV7-2	TRBJ2-1	CASSSELHSPGLNRYEQFF
NA	TRBV19	TRBJ1-1	CASSLQMRTEAFF